This T cell receptor (beta chain) appears in the sequencing data of a study of Graves' ophthalmopathy and Graves' hyperthyroidism. Overall study results and limits: Ophthalmopathy versus stable hyperthyroidism: 13-signature model gave 85% to 90% sensitivity, 70% to 83% specificity.

Transcripts of RNA were the source for amplifying TCR beta CDR3 regions. In the first round, RT-PCR was carried out with HTBI primers, and a multiplex PCR formed the second round. TCRdb used MiXCR to reprocess the multiplex PCR reads, holding one entry per CDR3 protein. The sample records 240,000 or so distinct CDR3 sequences, 40% to 50% being singletons. The V end lost 3 bases, the J end lost 0 bases, and 16 bases lay between the germline ends. Germline-derived CDR1 and CDR2 are SGDLS and YYNGEE. CDR3 length equals 16 residues. As regards this clonotype: What it binds is unknown.

Ophthalmopathy donors' eye disease showed moderate-to-severe activity, CAS of at least 3, NOSPECS of at least 4 and duration under 3 months. Clinical symptoms, serum thyroxine, TRAb, thyroid ultrasound and orbital computed tomography formed the basis of diagnosis. The sample consisted of peripheral blood. This TCR was sampled from an adult man with Graves' ophthalmopathy. The chain combines TRBV9 with TRBJ2-7; D might be TRBD1 or TRBD2, each matching 6 bases. The CDR3 reads CASSEGKGGYSYEQYF. The CDR3 DNA follows: TGTGCCAGCAGCGAGGGGAAGGGGGGTTACTCCTACGAGCAGTACTTC.